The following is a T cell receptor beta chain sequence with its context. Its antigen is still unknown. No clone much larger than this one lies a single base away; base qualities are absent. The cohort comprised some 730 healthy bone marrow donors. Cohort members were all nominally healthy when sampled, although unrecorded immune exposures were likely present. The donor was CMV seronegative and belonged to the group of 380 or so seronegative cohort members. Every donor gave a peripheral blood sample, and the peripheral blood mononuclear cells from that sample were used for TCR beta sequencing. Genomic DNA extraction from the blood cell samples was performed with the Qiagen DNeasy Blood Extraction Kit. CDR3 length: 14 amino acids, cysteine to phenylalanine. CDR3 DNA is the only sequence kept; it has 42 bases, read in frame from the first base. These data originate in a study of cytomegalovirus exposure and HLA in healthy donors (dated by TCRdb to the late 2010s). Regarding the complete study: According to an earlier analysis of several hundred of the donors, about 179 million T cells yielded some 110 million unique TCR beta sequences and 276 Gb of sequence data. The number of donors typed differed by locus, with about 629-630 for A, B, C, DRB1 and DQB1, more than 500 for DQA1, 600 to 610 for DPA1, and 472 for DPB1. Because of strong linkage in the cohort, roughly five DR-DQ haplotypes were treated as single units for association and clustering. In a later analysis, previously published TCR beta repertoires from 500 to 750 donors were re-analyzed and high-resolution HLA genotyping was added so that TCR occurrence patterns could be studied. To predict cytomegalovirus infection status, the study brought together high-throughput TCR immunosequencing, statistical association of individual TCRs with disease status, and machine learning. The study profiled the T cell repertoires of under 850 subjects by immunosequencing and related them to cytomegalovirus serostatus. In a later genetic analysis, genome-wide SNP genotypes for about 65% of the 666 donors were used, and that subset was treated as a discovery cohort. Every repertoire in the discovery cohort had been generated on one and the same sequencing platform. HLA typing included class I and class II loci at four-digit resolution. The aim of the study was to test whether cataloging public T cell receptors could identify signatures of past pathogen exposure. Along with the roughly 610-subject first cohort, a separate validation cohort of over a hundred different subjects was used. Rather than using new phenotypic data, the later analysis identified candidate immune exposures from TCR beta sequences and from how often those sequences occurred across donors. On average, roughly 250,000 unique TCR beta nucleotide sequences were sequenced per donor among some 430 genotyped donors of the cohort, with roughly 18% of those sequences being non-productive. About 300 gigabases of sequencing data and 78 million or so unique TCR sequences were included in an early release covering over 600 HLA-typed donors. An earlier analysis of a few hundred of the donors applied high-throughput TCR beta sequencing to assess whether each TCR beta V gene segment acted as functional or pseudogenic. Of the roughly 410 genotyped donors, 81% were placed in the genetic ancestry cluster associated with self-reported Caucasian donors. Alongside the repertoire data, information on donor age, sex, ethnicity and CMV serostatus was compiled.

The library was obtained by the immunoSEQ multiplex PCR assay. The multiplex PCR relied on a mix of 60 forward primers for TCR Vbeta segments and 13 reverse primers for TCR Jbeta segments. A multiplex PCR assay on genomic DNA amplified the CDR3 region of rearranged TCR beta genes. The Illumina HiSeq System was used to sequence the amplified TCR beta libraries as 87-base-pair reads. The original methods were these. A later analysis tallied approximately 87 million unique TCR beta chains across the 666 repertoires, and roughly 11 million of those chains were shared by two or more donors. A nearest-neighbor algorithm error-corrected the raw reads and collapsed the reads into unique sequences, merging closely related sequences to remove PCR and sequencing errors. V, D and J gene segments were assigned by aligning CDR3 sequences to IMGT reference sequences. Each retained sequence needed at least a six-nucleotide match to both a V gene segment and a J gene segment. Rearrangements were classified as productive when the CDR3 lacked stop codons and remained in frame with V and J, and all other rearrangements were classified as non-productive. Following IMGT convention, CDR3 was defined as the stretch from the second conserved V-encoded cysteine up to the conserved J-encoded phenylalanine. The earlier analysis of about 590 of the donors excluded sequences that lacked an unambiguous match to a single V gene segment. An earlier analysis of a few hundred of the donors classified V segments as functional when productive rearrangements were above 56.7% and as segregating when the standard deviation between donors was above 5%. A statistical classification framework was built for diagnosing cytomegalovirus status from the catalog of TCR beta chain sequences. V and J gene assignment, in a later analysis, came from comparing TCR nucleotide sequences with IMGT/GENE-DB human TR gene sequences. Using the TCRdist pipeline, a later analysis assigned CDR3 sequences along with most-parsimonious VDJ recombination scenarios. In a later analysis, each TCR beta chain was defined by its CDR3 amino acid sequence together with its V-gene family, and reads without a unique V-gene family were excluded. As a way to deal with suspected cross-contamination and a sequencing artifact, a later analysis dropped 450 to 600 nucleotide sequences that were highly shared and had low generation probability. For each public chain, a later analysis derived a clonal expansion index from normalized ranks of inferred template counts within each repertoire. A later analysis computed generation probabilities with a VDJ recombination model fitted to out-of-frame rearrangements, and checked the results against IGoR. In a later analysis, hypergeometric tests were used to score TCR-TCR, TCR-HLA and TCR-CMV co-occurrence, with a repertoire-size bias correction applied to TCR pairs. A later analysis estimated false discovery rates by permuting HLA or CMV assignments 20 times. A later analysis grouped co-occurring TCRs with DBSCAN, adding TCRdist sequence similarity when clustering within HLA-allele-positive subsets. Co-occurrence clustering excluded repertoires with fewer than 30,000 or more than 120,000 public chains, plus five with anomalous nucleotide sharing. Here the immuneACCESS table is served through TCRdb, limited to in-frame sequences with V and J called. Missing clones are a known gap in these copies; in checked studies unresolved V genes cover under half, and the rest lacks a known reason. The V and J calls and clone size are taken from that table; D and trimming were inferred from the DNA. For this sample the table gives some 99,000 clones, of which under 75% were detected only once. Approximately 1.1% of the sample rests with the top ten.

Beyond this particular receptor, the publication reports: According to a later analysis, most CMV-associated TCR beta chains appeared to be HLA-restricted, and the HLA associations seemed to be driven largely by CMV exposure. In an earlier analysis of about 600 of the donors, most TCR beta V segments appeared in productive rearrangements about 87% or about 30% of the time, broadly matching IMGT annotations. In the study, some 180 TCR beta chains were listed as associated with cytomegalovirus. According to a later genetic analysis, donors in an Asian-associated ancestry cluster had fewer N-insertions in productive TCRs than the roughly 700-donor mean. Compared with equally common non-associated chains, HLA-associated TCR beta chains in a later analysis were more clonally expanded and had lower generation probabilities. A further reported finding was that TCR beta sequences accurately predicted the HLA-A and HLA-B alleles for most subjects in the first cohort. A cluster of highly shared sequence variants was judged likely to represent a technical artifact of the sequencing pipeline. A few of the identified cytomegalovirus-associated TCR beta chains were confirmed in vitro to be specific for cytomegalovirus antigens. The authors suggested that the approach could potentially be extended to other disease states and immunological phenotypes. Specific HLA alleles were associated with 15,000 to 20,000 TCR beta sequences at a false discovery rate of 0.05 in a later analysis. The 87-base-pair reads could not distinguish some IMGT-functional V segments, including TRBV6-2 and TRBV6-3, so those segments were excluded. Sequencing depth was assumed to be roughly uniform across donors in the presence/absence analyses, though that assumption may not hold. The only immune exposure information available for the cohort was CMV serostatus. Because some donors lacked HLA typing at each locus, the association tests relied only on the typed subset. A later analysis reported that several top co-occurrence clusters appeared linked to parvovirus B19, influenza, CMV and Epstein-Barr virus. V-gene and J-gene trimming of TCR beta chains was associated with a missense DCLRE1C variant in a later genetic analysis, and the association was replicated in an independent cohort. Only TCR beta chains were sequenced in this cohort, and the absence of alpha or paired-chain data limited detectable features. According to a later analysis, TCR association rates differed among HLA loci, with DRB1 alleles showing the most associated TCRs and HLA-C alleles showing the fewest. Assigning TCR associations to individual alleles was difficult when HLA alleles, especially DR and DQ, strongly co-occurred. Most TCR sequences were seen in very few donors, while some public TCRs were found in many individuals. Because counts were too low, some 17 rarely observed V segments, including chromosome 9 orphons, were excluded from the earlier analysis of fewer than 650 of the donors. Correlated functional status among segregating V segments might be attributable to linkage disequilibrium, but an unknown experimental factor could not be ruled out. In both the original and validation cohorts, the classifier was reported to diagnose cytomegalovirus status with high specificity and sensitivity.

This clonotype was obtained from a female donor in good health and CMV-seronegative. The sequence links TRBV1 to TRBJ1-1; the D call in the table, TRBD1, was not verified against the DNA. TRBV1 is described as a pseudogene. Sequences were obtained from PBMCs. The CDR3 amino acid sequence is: CTSSRGQGTTEAFF. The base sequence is TGCACCAGCAGCCGAGGACAGGGGACGACTGAAGCTTTCTTT.